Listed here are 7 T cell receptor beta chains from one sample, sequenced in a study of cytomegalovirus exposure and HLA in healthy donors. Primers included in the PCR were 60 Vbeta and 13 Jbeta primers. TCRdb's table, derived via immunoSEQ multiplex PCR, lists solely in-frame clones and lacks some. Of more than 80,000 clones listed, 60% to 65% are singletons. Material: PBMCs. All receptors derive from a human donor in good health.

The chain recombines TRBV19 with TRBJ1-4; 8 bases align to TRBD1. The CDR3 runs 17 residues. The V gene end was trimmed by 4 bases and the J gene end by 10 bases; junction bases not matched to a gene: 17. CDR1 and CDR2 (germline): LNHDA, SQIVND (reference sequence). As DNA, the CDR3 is TGTGCCAGTAGTACGGTAGAGGGACAGGTTTCACGACGAAAACTGTTTTTT. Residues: CASSTVEGQVSRRKLFF.

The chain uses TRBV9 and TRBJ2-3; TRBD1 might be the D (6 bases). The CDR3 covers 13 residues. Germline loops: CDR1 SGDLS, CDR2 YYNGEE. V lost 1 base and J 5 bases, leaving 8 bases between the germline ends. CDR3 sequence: CASSVQGGDTQYF. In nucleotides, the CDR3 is TGTGCCAGCAGCGTACAAGGGGGAGATACGCAGTATTTT.

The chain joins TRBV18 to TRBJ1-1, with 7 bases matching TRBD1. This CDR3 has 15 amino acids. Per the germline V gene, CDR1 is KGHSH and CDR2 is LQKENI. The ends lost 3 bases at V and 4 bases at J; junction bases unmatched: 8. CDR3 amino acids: CASSPGQYYSTEAFF. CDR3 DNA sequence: TGTGCCAGCTCACCGGGACAGTATTACTCCACTGAAGCTTTCTTT.

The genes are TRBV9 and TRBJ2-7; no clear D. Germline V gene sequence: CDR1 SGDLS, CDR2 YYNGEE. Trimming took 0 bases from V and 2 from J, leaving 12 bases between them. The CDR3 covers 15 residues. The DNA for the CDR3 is TGTGCCAGCAGCGTAGGGCCGGGTGACCCCTACGAGCAGTACTTC. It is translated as CASSVGPGDPYEQYF.

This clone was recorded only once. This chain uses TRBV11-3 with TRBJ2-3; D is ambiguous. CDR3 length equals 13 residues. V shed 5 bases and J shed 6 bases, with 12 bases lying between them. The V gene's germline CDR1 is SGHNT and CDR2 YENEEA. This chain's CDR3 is CASSLLTGDTQYF. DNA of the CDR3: TGTGCCAGCAGCCTACTGACCGGGGATACGCAGTATTTT. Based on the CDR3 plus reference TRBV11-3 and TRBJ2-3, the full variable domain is EAGVVQSPRYKIIEKKQPVAFWCNPISGHNTLYWYLQNLGQGPELLIRYENEEAVDDSQLPKDRFSAERLKGVDSTLKIQPAELGDSAVYLCASSLLTGDTQYFGPGTRLTVL.

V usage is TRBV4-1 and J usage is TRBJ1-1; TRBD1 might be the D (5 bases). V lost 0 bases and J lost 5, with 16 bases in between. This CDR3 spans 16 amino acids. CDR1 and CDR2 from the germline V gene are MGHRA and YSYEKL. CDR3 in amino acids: CASSQDRGVSYTEAFF. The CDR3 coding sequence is TGCGCCAGCAGCCAAGATAGGGGCGTCTCATATACTGAAGCTTTCTTT.

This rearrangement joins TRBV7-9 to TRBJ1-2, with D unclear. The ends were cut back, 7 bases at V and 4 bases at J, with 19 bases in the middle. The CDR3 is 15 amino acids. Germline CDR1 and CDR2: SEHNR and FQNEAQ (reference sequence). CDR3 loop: CASIRTGRLSYGYTF. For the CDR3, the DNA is TGTGCCAGCATCAGAACGGGCAGACTAAGCTATGGCTACACCTTC.